This T cell receptor beta chain was recovered during a study of cytomegalovirus exposure and HLA in healthy donors. Regarding the study as a whole: The study labeled more than 150 TCR beta chains cytomegalovirus-associated. A subsequent analysis found that TCR clusters from the first cohort also tended to co-occur in the roughly 120 validation repertoires, with around 94% of cluster scores above 0. It was reportedly the case that the classifier diagnosed cytomegalovirus status with high specificity and sensitivity.

CDR1 is SNHLY, CDR2 FYNNEI, per germline. The CDR3 is made up of 14 amino acids. V lost 2 bases and J lost 3, with 8 bases in between. Note on this clone: No antigen is known for it.

Repertoires were generated with immunoSEQ multiplex PCR, while TCRdb's copy carries only in-frame clones and drops some. The table shows about 130,000 clones, with roughly 87% occurring only once. The donors were members of the validation cohort comprising roughly 130 subjects, separate from the roughly 670-subject first cohort. The TCR sequence derives from a woman in her late teens or twenties in good health and CMV-seronegative. V gene TRBV2 combines with J gene TRBJ2-1, with a weak D call TRBD1 (6 bases). Sequencing used PBMCs. CDR3 bases: TGTGCCAGCAGTGAACTAGGGGGCTACAATGAGCAGTTCTTC. Protein product: CASSELGGYNEQFF.